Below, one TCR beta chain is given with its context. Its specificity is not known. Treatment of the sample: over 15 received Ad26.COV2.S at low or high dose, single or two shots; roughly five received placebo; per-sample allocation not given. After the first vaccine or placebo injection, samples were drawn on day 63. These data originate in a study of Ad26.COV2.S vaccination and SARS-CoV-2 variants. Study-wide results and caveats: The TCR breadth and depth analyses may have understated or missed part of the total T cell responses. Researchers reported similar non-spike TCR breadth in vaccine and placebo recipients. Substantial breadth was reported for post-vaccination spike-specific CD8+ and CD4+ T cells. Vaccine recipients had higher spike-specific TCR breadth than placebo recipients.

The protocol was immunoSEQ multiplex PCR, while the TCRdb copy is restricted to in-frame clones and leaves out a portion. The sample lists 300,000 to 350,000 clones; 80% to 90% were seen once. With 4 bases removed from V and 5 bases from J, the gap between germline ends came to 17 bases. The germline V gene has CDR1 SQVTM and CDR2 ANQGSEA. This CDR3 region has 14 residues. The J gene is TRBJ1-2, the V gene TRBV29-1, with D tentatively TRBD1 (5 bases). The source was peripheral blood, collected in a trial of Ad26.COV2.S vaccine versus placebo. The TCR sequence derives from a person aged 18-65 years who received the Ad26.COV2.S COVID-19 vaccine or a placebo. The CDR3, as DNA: TGCAGCGTTGTGGGACGGCATTCAGGTTATGGCTACACCTTC. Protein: CSVVGRHSGYGYTF.